The T cell receptor (beta chain) under discussion was sequenced for a study of T cell responses to AZD1222 COVID-19 vaccine. Trimming cost V 1 base and J 4 bases, with 11 bases left between them. The CDR3 is made up of 15 amino acids. The germline V gene encodes CDR1 LGHNA and CDR2 YSLEER. Produced via immunoSEQ multiplex PCR; TCRdb's table is partial and in-frame only. Altogether just over 60,000 clones are present, 76% being singletons, with the ten largest covering over 12%. The rearrangement uses TRBV4-3 and TRBJ2-1; the D gene is possibly TRBD1 (6 bases). The sample was peripheral blood, taken on day 0 of AZD1222 vaccination. The source is an adult in good health. DNA of the CDR3: TGCGCCAGCAGCCAAGTTAAACAGGGTTACAATGAGCAGTTCTTC. Its protein is CASSQVKQGYNEQFF.